The 23 T cell receptor beta chains presented below share a single source sample, sequenced in a study of blood T cells in healthy people across ages. The second PCR ran 7 to 11 cycles with a sample-barcoded 5' primer and J-beta primers. One entry per CDR3 protein, called by TCRdb with MiXCR from the 5' RACE reads. The sample lists about 640,000 distinct CDR3 sequences, roughly 53% occurring once. The sequencing sample was made of blood. The source is a man aged 55 to 69 in good health.

The chain links TRBV20-1 to TRBJ2-5; TRBD2 aligns across 10 bases. CDR3 size: 13 residues. Germline V gene sequence: CDR1 DFQATT, CDR2 SNEGSKA (reference sequence). J lost 3 bases, V lost 5 bases, and 3 bases had no gene match. The CDR3 here is CSARTSGKETQYF. The CDR3 DNA sequence: TGCAGTGCTCGGACTAGCGGAAAAGAGACCCAGTACTTC.

The sample holds a few counts of this clonotype. The chain combines TRBV29-1 with TRBJ2-5; D unclear. This CDR3 is 13 amino acids long. Between the trimmed V and J ends, which lost 3 bases and 0 bases, there was a span of 8 bases. Germline V CDR1 and CDR2: SQVTM, ANQGSEA. CDR3 in amino acids: CSVDHRDQETQYF. CDR3 DNA: TGCAGCGTTGACCACCGGGACCAAGAGACCCAGTACTTC.

The chain uses TRBV5-1 and TRBJ2-2; perhaps TRBD1 as D (6 bases). The CDR3 has 15 residues. Germline loops: CDR1 SGHRS, CDR2 YFSETQ. The V end lost 4 bases, the J end lost 6 bases, and 16 bases lay between the germline ends. The DNA for the CDR3 is TGCGCCAGCAGCCTGGACAGACCGGGACCCGGGGAGCTGTTTTTT. Amino acid sequence: CASSLDRPGPGELFF.

The chain uses TRBV5-1 and TRBJ2-7, with D perhaps matching TRBD1 or TRBD2 (5 bases each). The CDR3 is 15 amino acids. The ends were cut back, 4 bases at V and 0 bases at J, with 14 bases in the middle. Germline V lookup: CDR1 SGHRS, CDR2 YFSETQ. The CDR3 protein is CASSPNTGASYEQYF. The CDR3 DNA reads TGCGCCAGCAGCCCCAACACCGGGGCCTCCTACGAGCAGTACTTC.

This clonotype appeared many times. The V and J genes are TRBV3-1 and TRBJ1-2; 7 bases agree with TRBD1. The CDR3 is 13 residues long. The V and J ends lost 6 bases and 4 bases, in that order; junction bases with no gene match: 5. From germline, CDR1 is LGHDT and CDR2 YNNKEL (reference sequence). CDR3: CASSPRQGYGYTF. The CDR3 DNA sequence: TGTGCCAGCAGTCCTCGACAGGGCTATGGCTACACCTTC.

The rearrangement uses TRBV7-6 and TRBJ2-1; D is undetermined. Germline V CDR1 and CDR2: SGHVS, FNYEAQ. The V end was cut by 1 base, the J end by 1 base, with 8 bases between. The CDR3 has 15 amino acids. DNA of the CDR3: TGTGCCAGCAGCTTAGGTCCAGAATCCTACAATGAGCAGTTCTTC. Its translation: CASSLGPESYNEQFF. The entire variable domain, with the rest obtained from reference TRBV7-6 and TRBJ2-1, is as follows: GAGVSQSPRYKVTKRGQDVALRCDPISGHVSLYWYRQALGQGPEFLTYFNYEAQQDKSGLPNDRFSAERPEGSISTLTIQRTEQRDSAMYRCASSLGPESYNEQFFGPGTRLTVL.

This chain connects TRBV20-1 to TRBJ1-2; D ambiguous. The germline V and J ends were trimmed by 3 bases and 7 bases, with 12 bases remaining between them. In germline, CDR1 is DFQATT, CDR2 SNEGSKA (reference sequence). The CDR3 has 12 amino acids. CDR3 region: CSASLGSPGYTF. For the CDR3, the DNA is TGCAGTGCTAGCTTGGGATCCCCTGGCTACACCTTC.

The chain links TRBV12-3 or TRBV12-4 to TRBJ2-1; 10 bases fit TRBD2. This CDR3 is 15 amino acids long. Trimming at V came to 5 bases and at J to 3 bases, leaving 4 bases not matched to a gene. The DNA of the CDR3 is TGTGCCAGCAGTGCAGCGGGGGGGCACTACAATGAGCAGTTCTTC. This gives the protein CASSAAGGHYNEQFF.

The V and J genes are TRBV10-3 and TRBJ2-3, with D tentatively TRBD2 (6 bases). The CDR3 totals 15 residues. V lost 6 bases and J lost 1, with 14 bases in between. Germline-derived CDR1 and CDR2 are ENHRY and SYGVKD. The CDR3 loop reads CAIRTERVGTDTQYF. The DNA of the CDR3 is TGTGCCATCAGGACAGAGCGGGTAGGCACAGATACGCAGTATTTT.

The J gene is TRBJ2-4, the V gene TRBV3-1, with a weak D call TRBD1 (6 bases). The CDR3 is made up of 15 amino acids. Per the germline V gene, CDR1 is LGHDT and CDR2 is YNNKEL (reference sequence). V shed 0 bases and J shed 9 bases, with 15 bases lying between them. CDR3 nucleotides: TGTGCCAGCAGCCAAGACCACAGGGAGTCCGGCATTCAGTACTTC. This encodes CASSQDHRESGIQYF.

The chain joins TRBV29-1 to TRBJ1-1; no firm D call. The CDR3 has 12 amino acids. Between the trimmed V and J ends, which lost 6 bases and 1 base, there was a span of 9 bases. Germline CDR1 reads SQVTM; CDR2 reads ANQGSEA. CDR3 sequence (DNA): TGCAGCGTCCGGCGGCCGAACACTGAAGCTTTCTTT. Translation gives CSVRRPNTEAFF. Combining the CDR3 with reference TRBV29-1 and TRBJ1-1 gives the whole variable domain SAVISQKPSRDICQRGTSLTIQCQVDSQVTMMFWYRQQPGQSLTLIATANQGSEATYESGFVIDKFPISRPNLTFSTLTVSNMSPEDSSIYLCSVRRPNTEAFFGQGTRLTVV.

The rearrangement joins TRBV7-2 to TRBJ2-7; D is possibly TRBD1 (5 bases). Per the germline V gene, CDR1 is SGHTA and CDR2 is FQGNSA. Trimming left V 5 bases short and J 2 bases short, with 13 bases between. This CDR3 comprises 14 residues. CDR3 protein: CASSPVGATYEQYF. CDR3 in DNA: TGTGCCAGCAGCCCAGTAGGGGCCACCTACGAGCAGTACTTC.

This chain connects TRBV7-9 to TRBJ1-2; D gene unclear. The CDR3 spans 15 residues. Germline lookup yields CDR1 SEHNR and CDR2 FQNEAQ (reference sequence). V dropped 5 bases and J dropped 1 base, with 14 bases sitting between them. CDR3 amino acids: CASSPSATFNYGYTF. CDR3 sequence (DNA): TGTGCCAGCAGCCCTTCTGCGACCTTTAACTATGGCTACACCTTC.

This clonotype was detected a few times. This chain links TRBV27 with TRBJ2-7, with D possibly TRBD1 on 7 matching bases. From germline, CDR1 is MNHEY and CDR2 SMNVEV (reference sequence). The CDR3 is 13 residues long. V was pared by 5 bases and J by 7 bases, with 15 bases between. In nucleotides, the CDR3 is TGTGCCAGCAGTACAGGGGAGGCTGGGGAGCAGTACTTC. This translates into CASSTGEAGEQYF.

The chain employs TRBV24-1 and TRBJ2-5; perhaps D is TRBD1 or TRBD2 (5 bases each). Germline V gives CDR1 KGHDR, CDR2 SFDVKD. V was shortened by 3 bases and J by 11 bases, with 15 bases between the two germline ends. The CDR3 has 13 amino acids. The CDR3 sequence: CATSDGAHGEQYF. CDR3 coding DNA: TGTGCCACCAGTGATGGGGCCCATGGGGAGCAGTACTTC.

This clonotype was recorded at least ten times. V and J are TRBV7-9 and TRBJ1-6; no reliable D call. CDR1 SEHNR and CDR2 FQNEAQ come from the germline V gene (reference sequence). The CDR3 runs to 11 residues. Trimming cost V 2 bases and J 10 bases, with 3 bases left between them. As DNA, the CDR3 is TGTGCCAGCAGCTTAAACTCACCCCTCCACTTT. As protein: CASSLNSPLHF.

This clonotype was seen only once. This chain joins TRBV4-2 and TRBJ2-1; D is possibly TRBD2 (7 bases). The DNA matches TRBJ2-7 better at its end, which makes the J call doubtful. Germline assignment: CDR1 LGHNA and CDR2 YNFKEQ. The CDR3 covers 17 residues. CDR3 sequence: CASSQALRSAGANEQYF. The CDR3 DNA reads TGTGCCAGCAGCCAAGCTCTAAGGAGCGCGGGGGCCAATGAGCAGTACTTC.

Concerning this clonotype itself: Compared with germline, one end of the junction differs, possibly owing to a read error. The rearrangement joins TRBV6-6 to TRBJ2-4; 12 positions match TRBD1. The last part of the DNA fits TRBJ2-7 better; the J call may be wrong. Germline CDR1 and CDR2: MNHNY and SVGAGI (reference sequence). This CDR3 is 16 amino acids long. CDR3 nucleotide sequence: TGTGCCAGCAGCCCCTCCGGGACAGGGGGCTCCTGCGAGCAGTACTTC. It is translated as CASSPSGTGGSCEQYF.

The chain uses TRBV20-1 and TRBJ2-7; TRBD1 agrees at 11 bases. The V gene end was trimmed by 3 bases and the J gene end by 4 bases; junction bases not matched to a gene: 8. The CDR3 runs 15 residues. Germline lookup yields CDR1 DFQATT and CDR2 SNEGSKA (reference sequence). In nucleotides, the CDR3 is TGCAGTGCTAGGGGATCCGGGACAGGGGGTTACGAGCAGTACTTC. Translating it yields CSARGSGTGGYEQYF.

The chain combines TRBV10-3 with TRBJ1-6, with TRBD1 identical over 11 bases. Germline values: CDR1 ENHRY, CDR2 SYGVKD. Trimming at V came to 3 bases and at J to 7 bases, leaving 5 bases not matched to a gene. This CDR3 has 16 amino acids. The CDR3 region is CAISELGQGGNSPLHF. DNA for the CDR3: TGTGCCATCAGTGAACTGGGACAGGGGGGCAATTCACCCCTCCACTTT.

The V gene is TRBV6-1, the J gene TRBJ2-1; 7 bases are a match to TRBD1. V was pared by 2 bases and J by 7 bases, with 8 bases of the junction left unmatched. This CDR3 is built from 15 residues. Germline V gene lookup returns CDR1 MNHNS and CDR2 SASEGT. CDR3 DNA sequence: TGTGCCAGCAGTGAACTTCTTGGGACAGTAAATGAGCAGTTCTTC. Its protein product is CASSELLGTVNEQFF.

The rearrangement joins TRBV12-3 or TRBV12-4 to TRBJ2-5; 8 nucleotides agree with TRBD1. The CDR3 is 14 amino acids. V shed 5 bases and J 3 bases; nucleotides not matched to a gene: 5. CDR3: CASSPGGYKETQYF. CDR3 nucleotides: TGTGCCAGCAGTCCAGGGGGCTACAAAGAGACCCAGTACTTC.

The chain uses TRBV29-1 and TRBJ2-5, with 12 bases lining up with TRBD1. The CDR3 consists of 13 residues. V was clipped by 7 bases and J by 4 bases; unmatched bases: 4. From germline, CDR1 is SQVTM and CDR2 ANQGSEA. CDR3 sequence (DNA): TGCAGCGCCGGGACAGGGGGCTCAGAGACCCAGTACTTC. Translating it yields CSAGTGGSETQYF. The variable domain in full, with the rest retrieved from reference TRBV29-1 and TRBJ2-5, is SAVISQKPSRDICQRGTSLTIQCQVDSQVTMMFWYRQQPGQSLTLIATANQGSEATYESGFVIDKFPISRPNLTFSTLTVSNMSPEDSSIYLCSAGTGGSETQYFGPGTRLLVL.